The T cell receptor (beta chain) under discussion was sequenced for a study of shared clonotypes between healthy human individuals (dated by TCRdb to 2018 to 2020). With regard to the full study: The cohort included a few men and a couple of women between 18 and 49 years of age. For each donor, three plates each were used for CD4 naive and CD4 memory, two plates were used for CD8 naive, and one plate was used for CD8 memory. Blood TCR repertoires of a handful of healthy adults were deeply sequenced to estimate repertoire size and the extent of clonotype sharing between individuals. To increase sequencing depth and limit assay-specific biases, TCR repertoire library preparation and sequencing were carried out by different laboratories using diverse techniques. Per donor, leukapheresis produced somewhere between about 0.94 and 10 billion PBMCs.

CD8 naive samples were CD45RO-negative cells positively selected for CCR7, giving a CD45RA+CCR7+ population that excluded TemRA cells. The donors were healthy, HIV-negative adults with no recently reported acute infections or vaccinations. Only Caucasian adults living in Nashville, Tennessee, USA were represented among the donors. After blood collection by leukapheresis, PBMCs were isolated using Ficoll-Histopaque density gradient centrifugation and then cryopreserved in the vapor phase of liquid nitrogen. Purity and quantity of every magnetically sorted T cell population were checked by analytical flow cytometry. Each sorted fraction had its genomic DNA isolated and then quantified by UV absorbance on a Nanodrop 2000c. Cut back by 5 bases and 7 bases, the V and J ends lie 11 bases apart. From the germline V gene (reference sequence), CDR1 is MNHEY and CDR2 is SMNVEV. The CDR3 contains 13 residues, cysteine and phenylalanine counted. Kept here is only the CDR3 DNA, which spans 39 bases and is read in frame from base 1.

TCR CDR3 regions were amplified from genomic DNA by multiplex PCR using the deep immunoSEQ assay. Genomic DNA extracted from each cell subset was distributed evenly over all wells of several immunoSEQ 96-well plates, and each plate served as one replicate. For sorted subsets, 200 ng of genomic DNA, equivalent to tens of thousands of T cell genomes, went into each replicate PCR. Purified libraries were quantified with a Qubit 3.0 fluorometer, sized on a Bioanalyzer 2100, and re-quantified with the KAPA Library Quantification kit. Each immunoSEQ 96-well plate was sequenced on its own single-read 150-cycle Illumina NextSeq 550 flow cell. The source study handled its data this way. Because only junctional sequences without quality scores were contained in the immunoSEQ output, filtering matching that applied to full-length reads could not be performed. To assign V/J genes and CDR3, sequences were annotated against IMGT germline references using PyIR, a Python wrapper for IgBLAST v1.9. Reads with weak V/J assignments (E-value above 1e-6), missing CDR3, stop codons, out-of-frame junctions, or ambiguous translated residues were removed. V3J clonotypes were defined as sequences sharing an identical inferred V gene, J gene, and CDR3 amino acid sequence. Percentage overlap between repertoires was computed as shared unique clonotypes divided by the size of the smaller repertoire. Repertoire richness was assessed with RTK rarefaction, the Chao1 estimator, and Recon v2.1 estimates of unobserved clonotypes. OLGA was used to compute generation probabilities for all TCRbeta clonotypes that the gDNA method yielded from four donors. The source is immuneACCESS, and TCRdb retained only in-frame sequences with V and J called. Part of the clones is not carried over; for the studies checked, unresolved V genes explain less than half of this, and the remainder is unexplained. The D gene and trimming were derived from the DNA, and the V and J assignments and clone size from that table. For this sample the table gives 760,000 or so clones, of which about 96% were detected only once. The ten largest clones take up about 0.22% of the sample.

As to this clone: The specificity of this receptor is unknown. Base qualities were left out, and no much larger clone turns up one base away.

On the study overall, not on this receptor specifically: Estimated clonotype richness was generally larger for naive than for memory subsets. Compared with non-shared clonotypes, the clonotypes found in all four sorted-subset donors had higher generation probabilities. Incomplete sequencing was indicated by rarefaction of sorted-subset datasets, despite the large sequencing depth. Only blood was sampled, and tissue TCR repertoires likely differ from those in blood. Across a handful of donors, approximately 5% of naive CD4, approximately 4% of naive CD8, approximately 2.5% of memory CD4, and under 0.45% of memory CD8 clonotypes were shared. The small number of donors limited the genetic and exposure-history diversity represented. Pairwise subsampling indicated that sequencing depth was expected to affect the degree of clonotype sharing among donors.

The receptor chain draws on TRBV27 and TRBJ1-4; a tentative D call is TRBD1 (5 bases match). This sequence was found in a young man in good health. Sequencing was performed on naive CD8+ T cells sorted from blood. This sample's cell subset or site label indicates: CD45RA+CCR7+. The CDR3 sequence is CASSLQGGEKLFF. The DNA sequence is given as TGTGCCAGCAGTCTCCAGGGTGGTGAAAAACTGTTTTTT.